A selection of T cell receptor beta chains follows, all from one sample in a study of cytomegalovirus exposure and HLA in healthy donors. Profiling relied on immunoSEQ multiplex PCR, and the TCRdb table lists in-frame clones only, not all of them. The sample lists approximately 100,000 clones, 65% to 85% occurring once. The sample was PBMCs. The receptors were sampled from a man aged 45-65 years in good health and CMV-seropositive. Each CDR3 is given with its conserved first and last residue. Each record gives: CDR3 protein, CDR3 DNA, D gene, V gene, CDR3 length, J gene, clone size. A D gene is named only where the DNA matches it firmly. Size values are once, few and many counts, or a class for expanded clones, and some rows have none.

CSVSGQGNEKLFF	TGCAGCGTCTCAGGACAGGGAAATGAAAAACTGTTTTTT	TRBD1	TRBV29-1	13	TRBJ1-4	.
CAWRVRENTGELFF	TGTGCCTGGAGAGTACGGGAGAACACCGGGGAGCTGTTTTTT	.	TRBV30	14	TRBJ2-2	.
CASSHGETQYF	TGTGCCAGCAGCCACGGGGAGACCCAGTACTTC	.	TRBV7-2	11	TRBJ2-5	.
CASSQDGGDIHSYEQYF	TGCGCCAGCAGCCAAGATGGGGGGGACATCCACTCCTACGAGCAGTACTTC	.	TRBV4-1	17	TRBJ2-7	.
CASSSIPGQGSQPQHF	TGTGCCAGCAGCTCGATCCCGGGACAGGGTTCTCAGCCCCAGCATTTT	TRBD1	TRBV5-5	16	TRBJ1-5	.
CASRRTGTGNTIYF	TGTGCCAGCAGACGAACAGGGACTGGAAACACCATATATTTT	.	TRBV25-1	14	TRBJ1-3	.
CASSVVGLYEQYF	TGTGCCAGCAGTGTTGTGGGACTCTACGAGCAGTACTTC	.	TRBV2	13	TRBJ2-7	once
CASSERVYQETQYF	TGTGCCAGCAGTGAACGGGTGTACCAAGAGACCCAGTACTTC	.	TRBV2	14	TRBJ2-5	.
CASSSMGTGDYTEAFF	TGTGCCAGCAGTTCTATGGGGACAGGGGACTACACTGAAGCTTTCTTT	TRBD1	TRBV28	16	TRBJ1-1	.
CASSVGQTGAEQYF	TGTGCCAGCAGCGTAGGACAGACTGGGGCCGAGCAGTACTTC	.	TRBV9	14	TRBJ2-7	.
CASKGGDWTNEKLFF	TGTGCCAGTAAGGGCGGGGACTGGACCAATGAAAAACTGTTTTTT	.	TRBV19	15	TRBJ1-4	.
CASSQAPGGDEEQYF	TGTGCCAGCAGCCAAGCCCCGGGAGGTGATGAAGAGCAGTACTTC	TRBD2	TRBV4-2	15	TRBJ2-7	few
CASSPRRGAHTEAFF	TGTGCCAGCAGCCCCAGACGGGGGGCGCACACTGAAGCTTTCTTT	.	TRBV14	15	TRBJ1-1	.
CASSQTRATSEQYF	TGTGCCAGCAGTCAGACTAGGGCGACTTCCGAGCAGTACTTC	.	TRBV27	14	TRBJ2-7	once
CSAGLAETQYF	TGCAGTGCCGGACTAGCGGAGACGCAGTATTTT	TRBD2	TRBV20-1	11	TRBJ2-3	.
CASSLGQGVNQPQHF	TGTGCCAGCAGTTTAGGGCAGGGGGTCAATCAGCCCCAGCATTTT	TRBD1	TRBV28	15	TRBJ1-5	.
CASNRDRYQDTQYF	TGTGCCAGTAATCGGGACAGGTATCAAGATACGCAGTATTTT	TRBD1	TRBV19	14	TRBJ2-3	.
CASRTGAPYEQYF	TGTGCCAGCCGGACAGGGGCCCCCTACGAGCAGTACTTC	TRBD1	TRBV6-1	13	TRBJ2-7	.
CSVEDYSLNEQFF	TGCAGCGTCGAGGACTACTCTTTAAATGAGCAGTTCTTC	.	TRBV29-1	13	TRBJ2-1	.
CASSIGQGAETQYF	TGCGCCAGCAGCATAGGGCAGGGGGCGGAGACCCAGTACTTC	TRBD1	TRBV5-1	14	TRBJ2-5	.
CASSLGQGTGYTF	TGCGCCAGCAGCCTGGGACAGGGGACGGGCTACACCTTC	TRBD1	TRBV4-3	13	TRBJ1-2	.
CASSVGVGGVYEQYF	TGTGCCAGCAGCGTAGGCGTCGGGGGGGTCTACGAGCAGTACTTC	TRBD2	TRBV9	15	TRBJ2-7	.